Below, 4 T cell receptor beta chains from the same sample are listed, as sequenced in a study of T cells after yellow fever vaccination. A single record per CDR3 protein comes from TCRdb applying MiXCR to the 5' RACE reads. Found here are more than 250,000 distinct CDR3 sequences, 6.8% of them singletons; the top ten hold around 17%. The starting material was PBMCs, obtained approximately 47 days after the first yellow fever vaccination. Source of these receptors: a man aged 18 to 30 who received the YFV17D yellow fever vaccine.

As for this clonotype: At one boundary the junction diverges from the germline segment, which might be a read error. The CDR3: CCARDPRLARNSYNEQFF. The DNA of the CDR3 is TGCTGTGCTAGAGATCCACGACTAGCCAGAAACTCCTACAATGAGCAGTTCTTC. The V gene is TRBV20-1, the J gene TRBJ2-1, with 7 bases identical to TRBD2. This CDR3 spans 18 amino acids. The germline V gene encodes CDR1 DFQATT and CDR2 SNEGSKA (reference sequence).

CDR3 sequence reads: CASSLAGIAKNIQYF. As DNA, the CDR3 is TGTGCCAGCAGCTTAGCGGGGATAGCCAAAAACATTCAGTACTTC. The V call is TRBV7-2, the J call TRBJ2-4; D call uncertain. This CDR3 comprises 15 residues. The germline gives CDR1 SGHTA, CDR2 FQGNSA. Trimming removed 0 bases from V and 0 bases from J, with 6 bases in between.

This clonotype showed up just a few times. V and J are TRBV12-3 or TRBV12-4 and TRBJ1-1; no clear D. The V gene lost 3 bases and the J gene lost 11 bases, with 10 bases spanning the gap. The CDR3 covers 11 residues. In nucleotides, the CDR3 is TGTGCCAGCAGTTTTGTTGCTTCGGCTTTCTTT. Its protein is CASSFVASAFF.

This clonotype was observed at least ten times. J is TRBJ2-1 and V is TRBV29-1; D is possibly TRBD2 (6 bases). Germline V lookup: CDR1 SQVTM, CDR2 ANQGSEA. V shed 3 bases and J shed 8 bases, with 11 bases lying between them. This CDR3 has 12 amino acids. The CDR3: CSVEERDYEQFF. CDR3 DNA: TGCAGCGTTGAGGAGAGGGACTATGAGCAGTTCTTC.